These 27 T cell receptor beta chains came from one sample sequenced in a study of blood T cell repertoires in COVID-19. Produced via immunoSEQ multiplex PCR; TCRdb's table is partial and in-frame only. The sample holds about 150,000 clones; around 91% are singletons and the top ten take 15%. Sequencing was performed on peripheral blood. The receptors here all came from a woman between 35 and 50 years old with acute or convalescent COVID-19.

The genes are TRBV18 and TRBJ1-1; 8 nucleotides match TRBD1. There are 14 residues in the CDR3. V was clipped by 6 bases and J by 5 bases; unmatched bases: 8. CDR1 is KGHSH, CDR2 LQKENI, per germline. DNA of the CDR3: TGTGCCAGCTCGCAAGACAGGGGAAGTACTGAAGCTTTCTTT. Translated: CASSQDRGSTEAFF.

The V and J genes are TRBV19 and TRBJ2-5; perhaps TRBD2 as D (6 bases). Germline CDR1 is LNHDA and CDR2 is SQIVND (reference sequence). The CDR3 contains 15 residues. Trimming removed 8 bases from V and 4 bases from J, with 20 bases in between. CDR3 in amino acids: CASRSREILRETQYF. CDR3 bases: TGTGCCAGTCGGTCACGGGAGATACTAAGAGAGACCCAGTACTTC.

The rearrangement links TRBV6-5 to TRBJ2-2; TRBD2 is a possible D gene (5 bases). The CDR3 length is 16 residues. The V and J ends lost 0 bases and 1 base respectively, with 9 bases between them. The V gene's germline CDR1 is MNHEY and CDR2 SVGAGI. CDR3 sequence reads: CASSYSAGRNTGELFF. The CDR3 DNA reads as TGTGCCAGCAGTTACTCGGCTGGGAGGAACACCGGGGAGCTGTTTTTT.

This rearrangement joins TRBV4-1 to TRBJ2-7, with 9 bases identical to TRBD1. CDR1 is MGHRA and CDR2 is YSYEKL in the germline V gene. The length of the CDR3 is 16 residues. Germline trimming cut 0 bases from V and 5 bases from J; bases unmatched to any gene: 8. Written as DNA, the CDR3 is TGCGCCAGCAGCCAAGATCCCGGGACAGGGAGTAACGAGCAGTACTTC. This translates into CASSQDPGTGSNEQYF.

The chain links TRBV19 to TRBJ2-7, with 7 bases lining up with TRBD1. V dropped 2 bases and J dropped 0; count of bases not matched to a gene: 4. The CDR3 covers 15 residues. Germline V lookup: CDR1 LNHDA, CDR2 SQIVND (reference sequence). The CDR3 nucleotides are TGTGCCAGTAGTATAACCGGGACAGTCTCCTACGAGCAGTACTTC. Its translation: CASSITGTVSYEQYF.

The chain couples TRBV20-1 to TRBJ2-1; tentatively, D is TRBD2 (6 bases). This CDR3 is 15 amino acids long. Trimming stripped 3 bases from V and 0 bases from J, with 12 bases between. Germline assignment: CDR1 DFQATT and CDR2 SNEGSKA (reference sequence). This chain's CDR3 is CSASRRGSSYNEQFF. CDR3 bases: TGCAGTGCTAGTAGGCGGGGTAGCTCCTACAATGAGCAGTTCTTC.

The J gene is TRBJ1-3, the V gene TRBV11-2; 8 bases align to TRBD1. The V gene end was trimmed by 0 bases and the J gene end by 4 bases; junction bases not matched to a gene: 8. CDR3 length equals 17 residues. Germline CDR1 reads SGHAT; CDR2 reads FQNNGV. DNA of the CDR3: TGTGCCAGCAGCTTAGAGGCAGGGGGCGCGTCAGGAAACACCATATATTTT. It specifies CASSLEAGGASGNTIYF.

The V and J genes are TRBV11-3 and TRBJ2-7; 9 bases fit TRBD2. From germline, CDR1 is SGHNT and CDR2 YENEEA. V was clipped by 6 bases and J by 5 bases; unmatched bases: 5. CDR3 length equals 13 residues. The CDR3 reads CASRSGRTHEQYF. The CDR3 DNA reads TGTGCCAGCAGGAGCGGGAGGACCCACGAGCAGTACTTC.

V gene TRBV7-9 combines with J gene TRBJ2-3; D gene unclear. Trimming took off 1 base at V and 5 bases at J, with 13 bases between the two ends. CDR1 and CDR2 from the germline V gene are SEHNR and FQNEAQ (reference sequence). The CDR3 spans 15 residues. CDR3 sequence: CASSLDIQAQDTQYF. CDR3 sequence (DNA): TGTGCCAGCAGCTTAGATATTCAGGCGCAAGATACGCAGTATTTT. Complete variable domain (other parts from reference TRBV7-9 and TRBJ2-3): DTGVSQNPRHKITKRGQNVTFRCDPISEHNRLYWYRQTLGQGPEFLTYFQNEAQLEKSRLLSDRFSAERPKGSFSTLEIQRTEQGDSAMYLCASSLDIQAQDTQYFGPGTRLTVL.

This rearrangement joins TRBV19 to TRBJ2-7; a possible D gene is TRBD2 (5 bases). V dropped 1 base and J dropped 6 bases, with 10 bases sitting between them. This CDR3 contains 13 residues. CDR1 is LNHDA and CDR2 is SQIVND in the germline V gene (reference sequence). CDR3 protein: CASSIVGGPEQYF. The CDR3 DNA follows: TGTGCCAGTAGTATAGTCGGAGGACCCGAGCAGTACTTC.

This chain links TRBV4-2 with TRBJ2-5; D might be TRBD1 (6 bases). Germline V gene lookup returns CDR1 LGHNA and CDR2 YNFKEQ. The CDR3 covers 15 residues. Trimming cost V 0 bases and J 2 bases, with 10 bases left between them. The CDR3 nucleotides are TGTGCCAGCAGCCAAGACCCGGGACAACAAGAGACCCAGTACTTC. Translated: CASSQDPGQQETQYF.

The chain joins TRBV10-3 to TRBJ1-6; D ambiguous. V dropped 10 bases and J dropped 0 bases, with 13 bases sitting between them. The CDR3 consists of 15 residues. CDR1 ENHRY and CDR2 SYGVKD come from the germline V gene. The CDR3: CATGSQSSYNSPLHF. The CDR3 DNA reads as TGTGCCACGGGGTCCCAGAGCTCCTATAATTCACCCCTCCACTTT.

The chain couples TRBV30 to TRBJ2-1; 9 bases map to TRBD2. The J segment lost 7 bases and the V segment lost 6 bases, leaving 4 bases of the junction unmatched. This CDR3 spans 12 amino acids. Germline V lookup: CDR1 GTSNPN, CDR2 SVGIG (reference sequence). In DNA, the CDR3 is TGTGCCTGCGAGCGGGGGGTGAATGAGCAGTTCTTC. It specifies CACERGVNEQFF.

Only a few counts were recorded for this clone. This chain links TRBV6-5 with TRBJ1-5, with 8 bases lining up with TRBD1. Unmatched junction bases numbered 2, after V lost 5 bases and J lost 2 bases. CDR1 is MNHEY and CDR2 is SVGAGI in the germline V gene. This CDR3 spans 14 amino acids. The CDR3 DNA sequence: TGTGCCAGCAGTAGACAGGGGCGCAATCAGCCCCAGCATTTT. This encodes CASSRQGRNQPQHF.

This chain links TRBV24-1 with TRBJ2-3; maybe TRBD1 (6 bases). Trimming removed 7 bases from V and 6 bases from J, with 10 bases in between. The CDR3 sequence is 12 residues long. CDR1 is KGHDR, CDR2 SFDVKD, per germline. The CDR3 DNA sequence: TGTGCCACCAGGGGAACAGGGGATACGCAGTATTTT. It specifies CATRGTGDTQYF.

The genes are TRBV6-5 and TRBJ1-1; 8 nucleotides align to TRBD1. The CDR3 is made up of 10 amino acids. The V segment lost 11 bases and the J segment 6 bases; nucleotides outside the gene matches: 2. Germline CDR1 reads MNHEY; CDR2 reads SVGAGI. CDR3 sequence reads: CAVQGAEAFF. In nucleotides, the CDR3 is TGTGCCGTACAGGGGGCTGAAGCTTTCTTT.

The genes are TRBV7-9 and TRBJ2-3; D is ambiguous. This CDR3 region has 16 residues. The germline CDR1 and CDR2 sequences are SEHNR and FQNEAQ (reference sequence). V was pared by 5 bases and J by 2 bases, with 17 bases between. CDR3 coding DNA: TGTGCCAGCAGCCGAACTAATATCCCCCACACAGATACGCAGTATTTT. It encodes CASSRTNIPHTDTQYF.

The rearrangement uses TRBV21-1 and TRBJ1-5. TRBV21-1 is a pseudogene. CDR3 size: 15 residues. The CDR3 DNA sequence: TGTGCCAGCAGCAAAGAGGGTGAGCGGAATCAGCCCCAGCATTTT. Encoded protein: CASSKEGERNQPQHF.

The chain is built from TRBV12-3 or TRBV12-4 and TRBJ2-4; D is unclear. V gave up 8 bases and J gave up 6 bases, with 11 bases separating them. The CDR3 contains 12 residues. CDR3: CASAESRNIQYF. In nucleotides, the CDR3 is TGTGCCAGCGCCGAGTCTAGAAACATTCAGTACTTC.

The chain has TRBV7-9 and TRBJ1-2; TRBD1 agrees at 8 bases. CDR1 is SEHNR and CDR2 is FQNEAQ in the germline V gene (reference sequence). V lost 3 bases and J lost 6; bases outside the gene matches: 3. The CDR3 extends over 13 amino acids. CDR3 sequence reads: CASSFTGGDGYTF. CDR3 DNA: TGTGCCAGCAGCTTTACAGGGGGGGATGGCTACACCTTC.

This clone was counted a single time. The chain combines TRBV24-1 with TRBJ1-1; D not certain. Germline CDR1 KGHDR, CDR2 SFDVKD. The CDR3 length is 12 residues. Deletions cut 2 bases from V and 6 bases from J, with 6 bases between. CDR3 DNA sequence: TGTGCCACCAGTGATTCGTCTTCTGAAGCTTTCTTT. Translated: CATSDSSSEAFF.

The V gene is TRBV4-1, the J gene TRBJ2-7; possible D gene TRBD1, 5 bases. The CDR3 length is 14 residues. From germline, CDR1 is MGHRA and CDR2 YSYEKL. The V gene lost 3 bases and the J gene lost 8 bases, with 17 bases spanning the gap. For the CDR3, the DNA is TGCGCCAGCAGCCAGGACGATTTACAGGAAAAGCAGTACTTC. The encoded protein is CASSQDDLQEKQYF.

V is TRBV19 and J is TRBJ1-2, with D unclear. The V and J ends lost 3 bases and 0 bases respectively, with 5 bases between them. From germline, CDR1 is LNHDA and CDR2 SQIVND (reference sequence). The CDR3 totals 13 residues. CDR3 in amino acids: CASSINPNYGYTF. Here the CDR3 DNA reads TGTGCCAGTAGTATCAATCCTAACTATGGCTACACCTTC.

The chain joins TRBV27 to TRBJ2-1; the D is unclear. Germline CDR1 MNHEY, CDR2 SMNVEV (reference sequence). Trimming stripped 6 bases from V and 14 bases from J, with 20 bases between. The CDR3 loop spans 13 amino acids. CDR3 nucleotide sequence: TGTGCCAGCAGCCCGGCTTTGCGAGAGGTGGAGTTCTTC. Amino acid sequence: CASSPALREVEFF.

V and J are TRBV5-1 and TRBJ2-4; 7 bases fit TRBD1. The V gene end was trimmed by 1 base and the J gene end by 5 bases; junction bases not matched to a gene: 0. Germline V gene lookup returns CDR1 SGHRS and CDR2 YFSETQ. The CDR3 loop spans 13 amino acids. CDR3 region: CASSLTGENIQYF. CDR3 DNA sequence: TGCGCCAGCAGCTTGACAGGGGAAAACATTCAGTACTTC.

CDR3 DNA: TGTGCCATCGCCCCTTGTCGGGATTGCGAGCAGTACTTC. Protein: CAIAPCRDCEQYF. The gene calls are TRBV6-5 and TRBJ2-7; D is possibly TRBD2 (5 bases). CDR1 and CDR2 from the germline V gene are MNHEY and SVGAGI. This CDR3 comprises 13 residues. V lost 10 bases to trimming and J lost 6 bases, with 19 bases between them.

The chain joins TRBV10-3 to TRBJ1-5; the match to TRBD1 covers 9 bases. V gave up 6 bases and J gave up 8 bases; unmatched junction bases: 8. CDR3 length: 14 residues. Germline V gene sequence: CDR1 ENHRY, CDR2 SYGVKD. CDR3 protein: CAISQQGAKEPQHF. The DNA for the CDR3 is TGTGCCATCAGCCAACAGGGGGCTAAGGAGCCCCAGCATTTT.